This entry lists 31 T cell receptor beta chains sequenced from one sample in a study of cytotoxic CD8 clonotypes in ibrutinib-treated CLL. Assay: immunoSEQ multiplex PCR; the TCRdb copy retains only in-frame clones and omits some. This sample carries 250,000 or so clones, 70% of them seen once, and the ten largest clones take less than 20%. Source: PBMCs, taken after 24 months of ibrutinib treatment. These receptors were taken from a human donor with chronic lymphocytic leukemia.

V gene TRBV27 combines with J gene TRBJ2-1; D is possibly TRBD2 (6 bases). The V end lost 8 bases, the J end lost 0 bases, and 11 bases lay between the germline ends. Germline V lookup: CDR1 MNHEY, CDR2 SMNVEV (reference sequence). The CDR3 is 14 residues long. CDR3 bases: TGTGCCAGCTGTCGGGAGAGCTCCTACAATGAGCAGTTCTTC. This gives the protein CASCRESSYNEQFF.

J is TRBJ2-7 and V is TRBV2, with D possibly TRBD1 on 5 matching bases. The V gene's germline CDR1 is SNHLY and CDR2 FYNNEI. The CDR3 runs to 15 residues. V shed 6 bases and J shed 4 bases, with 19 bases lying between them. CDR3 loop: CASSADIASGYEQYF. CDR3 sequence (DNA): TGTGCCAGCAGCGCGGACATCGCGTCTGGGTACGAGCAGTACTTC.

The J gene is TRBJ2-7, the V gene TRBV10-3; D may be TRBD2 (7 bases). Per the germline V gene, CDR1 is ENHRY and CDR2 is SYGVKD. Trimming pared 3 bases from V and 2 bases from J, leaving 17 bases between. The CDR3 has 16 amino acids. CDR3 coding DNA: TGTGCCATCAGTGACCCACCCGGGGGGACAACCTACGAGCAGTACTTC. Protein product: CAISDPPGGTTYEQYF.

This clone has more than one count but fewer than ten. This rearrangement joins TRBV4-2 to TRBJ2-7; 8 bases align to TRBD2. This CDR3 contains 16 residues. Germline V lookup: CDR1 LGHNA, CDR2 YNFKEQ. The V gene end was trimmed by 1 base and the J gene end by 8 bases; junction bases not matched to a gene: 13. The CDR3 protein is CASSQGGPVSGGQQYF. CDR3 nucleotide sequence: TGTGCCAGCAGCCAAGGGGGCCCGGTGTCGGGAGGGCAGCAGTACTTC.

This clone was seen only once. V gene TRBV27 combines with J gene TRBJ2-2; D is possibly TRBD2 (6 bases). V lost 6 bases and J lost 2, with 10 bases in between. This CDR3 spans 14 amino acids. Germline CDR1 is MNHEY and CDR2 is SMNVEV (reference sequence). CDR3 region: CASRGGINTGELFF. For the CDR3, the DNA is TGTGCCAGCAGAGGCGGGATAAACACCGGGGAGCTGTTTTTT.

The chain joins TRBV6-1 to TRBJ2-7; 7 nucleotides line up with TRBD1. The V gene end was trimmed by 4 bases and the J gene end by 2 bases; junction bases not matched to a gene: 17. CDR3 length: 18 amino acids. Germline values: CDR1 MNHNS, CDR2 SASEGT. CDR3 in amino acids: CASSVWTGSVPTTYEQYF. The CDR3 DNA is TGTGCCAGCAGTGTATGGACAGGTTCGGTTCCTACCACCTACGAGCAGTACTTC.

This clone is a singleton in its sample. V and J are TRBV5-4 and TRBJ2-3; the D is unclear. This CDR3 has 14 amino acids. V lost 1 base to trimming and J lost 2 bases, with 8 bases between them. The germline V gene has CDR1 SGHNT and CDR2 YYREEE (reference sequence). The CDR3 is CASSLFRLTDTQYF. DNA for the CDR3: TGTGCCAGCAGCTTGTTTCGCCTCACAGATACGCAGTATTTT.

The chain uses TRBV5-1 and TRBJ1-2; no firm D call. The CDR3 has 14 amino acids. V shed 5 bases and J shed 0 bases, with 11 bases lying between them. Germline V CDR1 and CDR2: SGHRS, YFSETQ. The CDR3 protein is CASRETTTNYGYTF. In DNA form, the CDR3 reads TGCGCCAGCAGAGAGACAACCACTAACTATGGCTACACCTTC.

The chain recombines TRBV30 with TRBJ1-4; TRBD1 is a possible D gene (6 bases). Deletions cut 6 bases from V and 7 bases from J, with 18 bases between. Germline loops: CDR1 GTSNPN, CDR2 SVGIG (reference sequence). The CDR3 has 14 residues. CDR3 protein: CACTRQASSEKLFF. CDR3 in DNA: TGTGCCTGCACCAGACAGGCTTCTAGTGAAAAACTGTTTTTT.

V gene TRBV5-8 combines with J gene TRBJ2-3; the D gene is possibly TRBD1 (6 bases). The ends were cut back, 4 bases at V and 4 bases at J, with 19 bases in the middle. The CDR3 is made up of 16 amino acids. From germline, CDR1 is SGHTS and CDR2 YDEGEE. CDR3 loop: CASSGEDRSLPDTQYF. In DNA form, the CDR3 reads TGTGCCAGCAGCGGCGAGGACAGATCCCTCCCAGATACGCAGTATTTT.

This chain connects TRBV9 to TRBJ2-2, with 7 nucleotides matching TRBD1. The CDR3 is 15 residues long. The germline gives CDR1 SGDLS, CDR2 YYNGEE. V was clipped by 1 base and J by 6 bases; unmatched bases: 6. The CDR3 nucleotides read TGTGCCAGCAGCGTAAGGGACAGCCCCCCCGGGGAGCTGTTTTTT. This codes for CASSVRDSPPGELFF.

V and J are TRBV7-9 and TRBJ2-5, with D maybe TRBD1 (5 bases). V lost 5 bases and J 2 bases, leaving 15 bases between the germline ends. CDR3 length: 15 residues. From germline, CDR1 is SEHNR and CDR2 FQNEAQ (reference sequence). As DNA, the CDR3 is TGTGCCAGCAGCCCAGGAGTGGGGCCACAAGAGACCCAGTACTTC. This translates into CASSPGVGPQETQYF.

The genes are TRBV6-5 and TRBJ1-2; no reliable D call. Trimming shortened V by 6 bases and J by 7 bases, and 12 bases separated the two germline ends. The germline V gene has CDR1 MNHEY and CDR2 SVGAGI. This CDR3 has 12 amino acids. CDR3 protein: CASRQERGGYTF. The CDR3 DNA reads as TGTGCCAGCAGACAAGAACGGGGTGGCTACACCTTC.

The CDR3 DNA is TGTGCCAGCAGTTACACTGCGGGACCCATGGAGCAGTACTTC. Translated, it gives CASSYTAGPMEQYF. The V gene is TRBV6-6, the J gene TRBJ2-7; tentative D call: TRBD2 (6 bases). The CDR3 spans 14 residues. Trimming removed 2 bases at V and 7 bases at J, with 15 bases between. Germline CDR1 reads MNHNY; CDR2 reads SVGAGI (reference sequence).

Only a few counts were recorded for this clone. J is TRBJ1-1 and V is TRBV6-5; TRBD1 might be the D (5 bases). CDR3 size: 15 residues. Between the trimmed V and J ends, which lost 6 bases and 2 bases, there was a span of 16 bases. The germline V gene encodes CDR1 MNHEY and CDR2 SVGAGI. CDR3 coding DNA: TGTGCCAGCAGGGACCGCCTGGGACGCAACACTGAAGCTTTCTTT. Residues: CASRDRLGRNTEAFF.

This chain uses TRBV27 with TRBJ2-5; D not resolved. Trimming left V 3 bases short and J 7 bases short, with 6 bases between. Per the germline V gene, CDR1 is MNHEY and CDR2 is SMNVEV (reference sequence). This CDR3 has 11 residues. The CDR3 sequence is CASSLMGTQYF. The DNA for the CDR3 is TGTGCCAGCAGTTTGATGGGGACCCAGTACTTC.

V and J are TRBV29-1 and TRBJ1-1, with 7 positions matching TRBD1. CDR1 is SQVTM, CDR2 ANQGSEA, per germline. V shed 7 bases and J 8 bases; nucleotides not matched to a gene: 7. The CDR3 is 11 residues long. The CDR3 spells CSARGTVEAFF. CDR3 coding DNA: TGCAGCGCCAGAGGGACAGTCGAAGCTTTCTTT.

V is TRBV11-2 and J is TRBJ2-1; D unclear. Between the trimmed V and J ends, which lost 2 bases and 10 bases, there was a span of 9 bases. The CDR3 runs 12 residues. Germline V CDR1 and CDR2: SGHAT, FQNNGV. The CDR3 DNA reads as TGTGCCAGCAGCTTAAGTCAGCAGGAGCAGTTCTTC. This encodes CASSLSQQEQFF.

In its sample, this clone was seen a few times. The chain combines TRBV28 with TRBJ1-2; 8 bases are a match to TRBD1. Trimming removed 4 bases from V and 8 bases from J; junction bases left unmatched: 3. CDR1 is MDHEN, CDR2 SYDVKM, per germline. This CDR3 contains 12 residues. The CDR3 nucleotides are TGTGCCAGCAGTTCAGGGGGCAAAGGCTACACCTTC. It is translated as CASSSGGKGYTF.

The CDR3 sequence: CASSLWGSSNQPQHF. CDR3 in DNA: TGTGCCAGCAGCCTGTGGGGTTCTAGCAATCAGCCCCAGCATTTT. The chain couples TRBV6-1 to TRBJ1-5, with D unresolved. CDR3 length: 15 amino acids. Trimming left V 6 bases short and J 0 bases short, with 12 bases between. Germline V CDR1 and CDR2: MNHNS, SASEGT.

The DNA for the CDR3 is TGTGCCAGCTCACCAGCAGATTCCTACGAGCAGTACTTC. Translated: CASSPADSYEQYF. The chain employs TRBV18 and TRBJ2-7; no firm D call. Germline V gene data show CDR1 as KGHSH and CDR2 as LQKENI. The CDR3 contains 13 residues. V was shortened by 2 bases and J by 1 base, with 6 bases between the two germline ends. Combining the CDR3 with reference TRBV18 and TRBJ2-7 gives the whole variable domain NAGVMQNPRHLVRRRGQEARLRCSPMKGHSHVYWYRQLPEEGLKFMVYLQKENIIDESGMPKERFSAEFPKEGPSILRIQQVVRGDSAAYFCASSPADSYEQYFGPGTRLTVT.

The CDR3 DNA sequence: TGTGCCAGCAGCGACGAAGAGACCCAGTACTTC. Its protein is CASSDEETQYF. The chain is built from TRBV7-3 and TRBJ2-5; no definite D call. This CDR3 is 11 amino acids long. The V end was cut by 5 bases, the J end by 3 bases, with 4 bases between. CDR1 and CDR2 (germline): SGHTA, FQGTGA.

The chain links TRBV29-1 to TRBJ1-1, with D tentatively TRBD1 (5 bases). This CDR3 spans 14 amino acids. With 3 bases removed from V and 2 bases from J, the gap between germline ends came to 13 bases. The germline V gene encodes CDR1 SQVTM and CDR2 ANQGSEA. CDR3 coding DNA: TGCAGCGTTGAGGTTCGGGGGTTTAACACTGAAGCTTTCTTT. It encodes CSVEVRGFNTEAFF.

The V gene is TRBV10-3, the J gene TRBJ2-7; D is undetermined. This CDR3 comprises 15 residues. The V gene lost 7 bases and the J gene lost 2 bases, with 18 bases spanning the gap. Germline lookup yields CDR1 ENHRY and CDR2 SYGVKD. The CDR3 loop is CAITPGFPGPYEQYF. DNA for the CDR3: TGTGCCATCACCCCGGGTTTCCCCGGTCCCTACGAGCAGTACTTC.

The rearrangement uses TRBV27 and TRBJ1-2; perhaps TRBD1 as D (6 bases). Germline assignment: CDR1 MNHEY and CDR2 SMNVEV (reference sequence). The CDR3 is 14 residues long. V was shortened by 4 bases and J by 7 bases, with 16 bases between the two germline ends. The CDR3 reads CASSSPQGAAGYTF. In DNA form, the CDR3 reads TGTGCCAGCAGTTCACCACAGGGAGCGGCTGGCTACACCTTC.

This clone was found a few times. This sequence joins TRBV18 and TRBJ2-7; TRBD1 aligns across 7 bases. The V gene end was trimmed by 6 bases and the J gene end by 7 bases; junction bases not matched to a gene: 15. This CDR3 has 15 amino acids. The germline CDR1 and CDR2 sequences are KGHSH and LQKENI. The CDR3 nucleotides read TGTGCCAGCTCGACCTCCGAGACAGGGTTATCGGAGCAGTACTTC. Translated: CASSTSETGLSEQYF.

The rearrangement links TRBV4-3 to TRBJ2-1, with 13 positions matching TRBD2. V shed 0 bases, J shed 9 bases, and the junction held 5 bases outside the gene matches. The V gene's germline CDR1 is LGHNA and CDR2 YSLEER. There are 16 residues in the CDR3. The CDR3 loop reads CASSQDTSGRGGEQFF. The CDR3 coding sequence is TGCGCCAGCAGCCAAGACACTAGCGGGAGGGGGGGTGAGCAGTTCTTC.

The chain links TRBV9 to TRBJ2-2; 8 bases match TRBD1. CDR1 and CDR2 from the germline V gene are SGDLS and YYNGEE. V shed 4 bases, J shed 1 base, and the junction held 3 bases outside the gene matches. The length of the CDR3 is 15 residues. CDR3 sequence reads: CASSRDRRNTGELFF. Here the CDR3 DNA reads TGTGCCAGCAGCCGGGACAGGAGGAACACCGGGGAGCTGTTTTTT.

The genes are TRBV5-1 and TRBJ2-7, with 10 bases lining up with TRBD2. CDR1 is SGHRS and CDR2 is YFSETQ in the germline V gene. This CDR3 has 14 residues. The J segment lost 4 bases and the V segment lost 4 bases, leaving 5 bases of the junction unmatched. DNA for the CDR3: TGCGCCAGCAGCCCCGGACTAGCGGATTACGAGCAGTACTTC. Translated: CASSPGLADYEQYF. Full variable domain (outside the CDR3, taken from reference TRBV5-1 and TRBJ2-7): KAGVTQTPRYLIKTRGQQVTLSCSPISGHRSVSWYQQTPGQGLQFLFEYFSETQRNKGNFPGRFSGRQFSNSRSEMNVSTLELGDSALYLCASSPGLADYEQYFGPGTRLTVT.

The CDR3 DNA is TGTGCCAGCAGCTCCCCGGCAGGGGCTGGCGAGACCCAGTACTTC. Translating gives CASSSPAGAGETQYF. The V and J genes are TRBV7-9 and TRBJ2-5; D might be TRBD1 (6 bases). V lost 4 bases, J lost 5 bases, and 17 bases lay in between. Per the germline V gene, CDR1 is SEHNR and CDR2 is FQNEAQ (reference sequence). This CDR3 comprises 15 residues.

This clone was recorded a few times. The chain carries TRBV9 and TRBJ2-7; D remains ambiguous. This CDR3 has 14 amino acids. V was trimmed by 4 bases and J by 1 base, leaving 12 bases between them. CDR1 is SGDLS and CDR2 is YYNGEE in the germline V gene. The CDR3 loop reads CASSPRTVSYEQYF. The CDR3 DNA is TGTGCCAGCAGCCCCAGGACCGTTTCCTACGAGCAGTACTTC. The variable domain in full, completed from reference TRBV9 and TRBJ2-7, reads DSGVTQTPKHLITATGQRVTLRCSPRSGDLSVYWYQQSLDQGLQFLIQYYNGEERAKGNILERFSAQQFPDLHSELNLSSLELGDSALYFCASSPRTVSYEQYFGPGTRLTVT.